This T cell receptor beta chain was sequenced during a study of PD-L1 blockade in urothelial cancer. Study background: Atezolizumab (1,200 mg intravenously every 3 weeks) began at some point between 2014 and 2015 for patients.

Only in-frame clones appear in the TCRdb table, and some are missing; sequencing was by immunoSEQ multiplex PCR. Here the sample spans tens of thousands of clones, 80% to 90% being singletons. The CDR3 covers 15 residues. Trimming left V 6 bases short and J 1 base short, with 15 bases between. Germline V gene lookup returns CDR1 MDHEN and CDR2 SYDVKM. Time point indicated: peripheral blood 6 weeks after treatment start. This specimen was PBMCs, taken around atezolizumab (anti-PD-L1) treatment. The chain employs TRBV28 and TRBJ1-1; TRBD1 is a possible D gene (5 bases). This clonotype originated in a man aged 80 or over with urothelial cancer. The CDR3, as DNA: TGTGCCAGCAGATCCAGTTATAGGGGGAACACTGAAGCTTTCTTT. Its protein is CASRSSYRGNTEAFF.